This T cell receptor (beta chain) was sequenced for a study of blood T cell repertoires in COVID-19. On the study more broadly: Material from acute and convalescent COVID-19 was sourced from the United States, Italy and Spain.

Per germline, CDR1 SGHDN and CDR2 FVKESK. The CDR3 has 16 amino acids. Trimming at V came to 0 bases and at J to 4 bases, leaving 8 bases not matched to a gene. Generated by immunoSEQ multiplex PCR, the TCRdb table keeps only in-frame clones and is missing some. This repertoire shows around 26,000 clones, around 61% found once; its top ten account for about 7.1%. The source material was peripheral blood. This TCR derives from a man aged 60 to 69 with active or convalescent COVID-19. The V gene is TRBV14, the J gene TRBJ1-1, with 7 bases that match TRBD1. CDR3 nucleotides: TGTGCCAGCAGCCAAGAAACAGGGGTATGGAGCACTGAAGCTTTCTTT. This sequence encodes CASSQETGVWSTEAFF.